Listed below are T cell receptor beta chains from one sample, sequenced in a study of T cell repertoires in cytomegalovirus infection. No antigen has been assigned to these receptors. TCRdb fed the reads into MiXCR, producing one record per CDR3 protein. In the table there are over 100,000 distinct CDR3 sequences, over 9.5% of which are singletons. The specimen was PBMCs, sequenced either directly or after in vitro stimulation (not recorded which). Receptors were obtained from a human donor in good health (CMV status not recorded). Some clones in this sample may be carry-over from other donors' samples. Both conserved end residues are part of each CDR3. The D gene is left open where the match is weak. Where a row states a size, it is once, few, many or the class of an expanded clone; other rows omit it.

v_call	clone_size	j_call	d_call	cdr3_aa	cdr3_nt
TRBV4-1	.	TRBJ1-1	TRBD1	CASSLTGARSMNTEAFF	TGCGCCAGCAGCCTAACAGGGGCGCGGTCCATGAACACTGAAGCTTTCTTT
TRBV2	.	TRBJ2-2	TRBD2	CASNRELAALAGELFF	TGTGCCAGCAATAGGGAACTAGCGGCTCTGGCCGGGGAGCTGTTTTTT
TRBV15	.	TRBJ2-7	.	CATSRPSRTGSYEQYF	TGTGCCACCAGCAGGCCTTCTAGGACTGGATCCTACGAGCAGTACTTC
TRBV28	few	TRBJ2-3	TRBD2	CASSLSGGGADTQYF	TGTGCCAGCAGTTTGTCGGGGGGGGGCGCAGATACGCAGTATTTT
TRBV15	few	TRBJ1-1	.	CATSRDRRGEAFF	TGTGCCACCAGCAGAGATCGGAGGGGGGAAGCTTTCTTT
TRBV7-9	many	TRBJ2-5	TRBD2	CASSLFSGLAVYQETQYF	TGTGCCAGCAGCTTATTCTCGGGACTAGCGGTTTACCAAGAGACCCAGTACTTC
TRBV12-3/TRBV12-4	many	TRBJ2-2	TRBD2	CASSSPGTRNTGELFF	TGTGCCAGCAGTTCTCCCGGGACTAGGAACACCGGGGAGCTGTTTTTT
TRBV19	many	TRBJ2-7	.	CASTHRLGVGVYEQYF	TGTGCCAGTACTCACCGTTTGGGAGTAGGTGTCTACGAGCAGTACTTC
TRBV24-1	few	TRBJ2-1	TRBD2	CATSDLQGLSASGNKNEQFF	TGTGCCACCAGTGATTTACAGGGGCTATCGGCTAGCGGGAATAAAAATGAGCAGTTCTTC
TRBV9	.	TRBJ1-1	TRBD1	CASSVSGTDTEAFF	TGTGCCAGCAGCGTAAGCGGGACAGACACTGAAGCTTTCTTT